This T cell receptor beta chain came from a study of OX40 agonist ivuxolimab in advanced cancers. Looking at the study overall: The patients got ivuxolimab, which is an agonistic anti-OX40 (CD134) antibody.

The method was immunoSEQ multiplex PCR; TCRdb's version includes in-frame clones alone and lacks a portion of them. Of approximately 79,000 clones in the sample, approximately 92% are singletons; the top ten hold roughly 9%. Unmatched junction bases numbered 2, after V lost 4 bases and J lost 11 bases. Germline V gene sequence: CDR1 SEHNR, CDR2 FQNEAQ (reference sequence). The CDR3 runs to 11 residues. This clonotype was obtained from an adult with an advanced solid tumor such as melanoma, head and neck, liver or kidney cancer. The genes are TRBV7-9 and TRBJ2-1, with TRBD1 identical over 7 bases. Sequenced material: CD4+ or CD8+ T cells sorted from blood, taken in a trial of the OX40 agonist ivuxolimab. The CDR3 DNA reads as TGTGCCAGCAGCTGGGGACAGCAGCAGTTCTTC. Translation gives CASSWGQQQFF.